This is a list of T cell receptor beta chains from one sample in a study of cytomegalovirus exposure and HLA in healthy donors. Method: immunoSEQ multiplex PCR; TCRdb's copy keeps in-frame clones and lacks some. The profile covers 200,000 to 250,000 clones, with about 75% appearing a single time and roughly 2% taken by the ten largest. The sample comprised PBMCs. Receptors were obtained from a woman in her 30s in good health and CMV-seronegative. CDR3s include the opening cysteine and the closing phenylalanine or tryptophan. D genes are given only for firm matches. Clone size is stated in some rows and not others, as once, few, many or a class when expanded.

len	v_gene	j_gene	d_gene	abundance	CDR3aa	CDR3nt
18	TRBV28	TRBJ2-1	TRBD2	-	CASSSFTRTGGSRDEQFF	TGTGCCAGCAGTTCATTCACACGGACTGGCGGGAGTAGGGATGAGCAGTTCTTC
14	TRBV10-2	TRBJ1-1	-	few	CASSPGLSNTEAFF	TGCGCCAGCAGCCCGGGGTTATCGAACACTGAAGCTTTCTTT
17	TRBV2	TRBJ1-1	TRBD1	-	CASSARYLGTGGTEAFF	TGTGCCAGCAGTGCTAGGTACCTTGGGACAGGGGGCACTGAAGCTTTCTTT
13	TRBV4-2	TRBJ1-4	-	few	CASSPIITMKLFF	TGTGCCAGCAGCCCAATTATTACTATGAAACTGTTTTTT
13	TRBV6-1	TRBJ1-2	TRBD1	-	CASRDRANYGYTF	TGTGCCAGCAGAGACAGGGCTAACTATGGCTACACCTTC
13	TRBV7-3	TRBJ2-1	-	-	CASSPQGPNEQFF	TGTGCCAGCAGCCCTCAGGGCCCCAATGAGCAGTTCTTC
13	TRBV7-9	TRBJ1-2	-	-	CASSPAGNGGYTF	TGTGCCAGCAGTCCGGCGGGGAATGGCGGCTACACCTTC
13	TRBV11-2	TRBJ1-1	TRBD1	-	CASSQQGAAEAFF	TGTGCCAGCAGCCAACAGGGGGCGGCTGAAGCTTTCTTT
15	TRBV11-2	TRBJ1-1	-	-	CASSLGQGYNTEAFF	TGTGCCAGCAGCTTGGGCCAGGGGTATAACACTGAAGCTTTCTTT
14	TRBV6-6	TRBJ2-3	TRBD2	-	CASSPSGGTDTQYF	TGTGCCAGCAGCCCTAGCGGGGGAACAGATACGCAGTATTTT
14	TRBV30	TRBJ2-1	-	-	CAWSAGLVGDEQFF	TGTGCCTGGAGCGCCGGTCTAGTAGGCGATGAGCAGTTCTTC
19	TRBV2	TRBJ2-3	TRBD2	-	CASRAGTSGGQIGTDTQYF	TGTGCCAGCAGAGCCGGGACTAGCGGGGGGCAGATCGGCACAGATACGCAGTATTTT
14	TRBV30	TRBJ1-1	-	-	CAWSRGGMNTEAFF	TGTGCCTGGAGTCGGGGGGGGATGAACACTGAAGCTTTCTTT
16	TRBV7-9	TRBJ2-5	TRBD2	-	CASSPGLAGGQETQYF	TGTGCCAGCAGCCCCGGACTAGCGGGGGGGCAAGAGACCCAGTACTTC
16	TRBV29-1	TRBJ1-3	-	-	CSVLGGQSNSGNTIYF	TGCAGCGTCCTAGGGGGACAATCAAACTCTGGAAACACCATATATTTT
13	TRBV2	TRBJ1-2	TRBD1	-	CASSIGTGYGYTF	TGTGCCAGCAGTATCGGGACAGGCTATGGCTACACCTTC
12	TRBV4-3	TRBJ1-1	-	-	CASSPDQGEAFF	TGCGCCAGCAGCCCCGACCAGGGTGAAGCTTTCTTT
13	TRBV4-1	TRBJ2-3	-	-	CASSQDRASDSYF	TGCGCCAGCAGCCAAGATAGGGCTAGCGATTCTTATTTT
14	TRBV11-2	TRBJ1-4	-	-	CASSPPGLREKLFF	TGTGCCAGCAGTCCCCCGGGGTTGAGGGAAAAACTGTTTTTT
16	TRBV6-1	TRBJ2-1	TRBD2	-	CASSDNRAGLYNEQFF	TGTGCCAGCAGTGATAATCGAGCGGGGCTTTACAATGAGCAGTTCTTC
16	TRBV6-4	TRBJ1-3	TRBD1	-	CASSDPGQGPGNAIYF	TGTGCCAGCAGTGACCCCGGACAGGGCCCTGGAAACGCCATATATTTT
14	TRBV21-1	TRBJ1-3	-	-	CASSKRPEGNTIYF	TGTGCCAGCAGCAAAAGACCGGAGGGAAACACCATATATTTT
15	TRBV11-2	TRBJ2-3	TRBD2	few	CASSSFSGVTDTQYF	TGTGCCAGCAGCTCCTTTAGCGGGGTCACAGATACGCAGTATTTT
12	TRBV30	TRBJ1-1	-	few	CAWSVEKLKAFF	TGTGCCTGGAGTGTAGAAAAGCTCAAAGCTTTCTTT
14	TRBV7-9	TRBJ2-7	-	-	CASSLSVQSYEQYF	TGTGCCAGCAGCTTAAGTGTACAGTCCTACGAGCAGTACTTC
12	TRBV29-1	TRBJ2-7	TRBD2	-	CSVGLANYEQYF	TGCAGCGTCGGACTAGCGAACTACGAGCAGTACTTC
16	TRBV7-2	TRBJ1-5	TRBD1	-	CASSLHPGQVLSAPAF	TGTGCCAGCAGCTTACATCCGGGACAGGTCTTATCAGCCCCAGCATTT
15	TRBV11-3	TRBJ1-1	-	-	CASSLAFGGGTEAFF	TGTGCCAGCAGCTTAGCATTCGGGGGAGGCACTGAAGCTTTCTTT
14	TRBV19	TRBJ1-5	TRBD1	-	CASSIDRGNQPQHF	TGTGCCAGTAGTATTGACAGGGGCAATCAGCCCCAGCATTTT
14	TRBV27	TRBJ2-7	TRBD1	-	CASSLTGTLYEQYF	TGTGCCAGCAGTTTGACAGGGACGTTGTACGAGCAGTACTTC
13	TRBV11-2	TRBJ1-2	-	-	CASRIQFPYGYTF	TGTGCCAGCAGAATCCAGTTCCCCTATGGCTACACCTTC
15	TRBV5-4	TRBJ1-2	-	-	CASSLGIENGYGYTF	TGTGCCAGCAGCTTGGGTATTGAGAACGGCTATGGCTACACCTTC
11	TRBV30	TRBJ1-1	-	-	CAWSPGIDAFF	TGTGCCTGGAGTCCAGGAATCGACGCTTTCTTT
14	TRBV5-4	TRBJ1-2	TRBD1	-	CASSPGTGGYGYTF	TGTGCCAGCAGCCCCGGGACAGGGGGCTATGGCTACACCTTC
17	TRBV7-9	TRBJ1-2	-	-	CSSSLGGGRASNYGYTF	TGTTCCAGCAGCTTAGGGGGGGGCAGGGCGTCCAACTATGGCTACACCTTC
17	TRBV12-5	TRBJ2-1	-	-	CASGFSLSSVSYNEQFF	TGTGCTAGTGGTTTCTCCCTATCTAGCGTCTCCTACAATGAGCAGTTCTTC
15	TRBV19	TRBJ2-5	TRBD2	-	CASRSGGGAGETQYF	TGTGCCAGTAGGTCAGGCGGGGGGGCCGGAGAGACCCAGTACTTC